The clone carrying this T cell receptor (beta chain) has a count of ten or more. Its specificity is not known. The source of the sample is a study of spatial heterogeneity in lung cancer. Study-wide results and limits: There were more appearances of ubiquitous expanded tumor TCRs in blood at resection than at follow-up.

Time point here: sample taken at primary tumor resection. No cells were sorted before sequencing. The whole RNA sequenced was extracted from tumor, nontumor lung or frozen PBMC. There were some 76 donors, all of them untreated patients with early-stage non-small cell lung cancer. TCR cDNA molecules each carried a unique molecular identifier. TCRdb recomputed calls from the 5' RACE reads with MiXCR, one row per CDR3 protein. The data hold 36,000 or so distinct CDR3 sequences, with roughly 5.5% observed a single time. V was cut by 0 bases and J by 3 bases, with 12 bases left in between. The germline V gene encodes CDR1 SGDLS and CDR2 YYNGEE. The CDR3 totals 15 residues.

The J gene is TRBJ1-2, the V gene TRBV9, with D maybe TRBD1 (5 bases). This TCR was recovered from a female donor with early-stage non-small cell lung cancer. The specimen was PBMCs, collected at surgery. CDR3 coding DNA: TGTGCCAGCAGCGTAGCCCAGGGCGGCTACTATGGCTACACCTTC. Translating gives CASSVAQGGYYGYTF.